The 30 T cell receptor beta chains given below trace back to one sample, sequenced in a study of T cell responses to AZD1222 COVID-19 vaccine (dated by TCRdb to the early 2020s). The library was obtained by the immunoSEQ multiplex PCR assay. In TCRdb, the immuneACCESS table is reduced to in-frame sequences with V and J assigned. These tables do not hold every clone; where another copy was compared, an unresolved V gene accounts for under half, and the others remain unexplained. The sample table lists roughly 93,000 clones, 80% to 90% of them with a count of one. Jointly, the top ten make up around 5.9% of the sample. What this sample's time point label stands for: baseline before first vaccination. Sequencing was performed on peripheral blood, taken on day 0 of AZD1222 vaccination. These TCRs come from an adult in good health.

The chain couples TRBV20-1 to TRBJ1-5, with TRBD1 identical over 7 bases. Trimming took 3 bases from V and 7 from J; bases not matched to a gene: 6. The CDR3 loop spans 13 amino acids. Germline V gene sequence: CDR1 DFQATT, CDR2 SNEGSKA (reference sequence). The CDR3 nucleotides are TGCAGTGCTAGTTCGCAGGGGGTACAGCCCCAGCATTTT. As protein: CSASSQGVQPQHF.

This chain uses TRBV11-2 with TRBJ2-5, with D perhaps TRBD2 (5 bases). Germline lookup yields CDR1 SGHAT and CDR2 FQNNGV. The CDR3 spans 16 residues. V was cut by 1 base and J by 2 bases, with 14 bases left in between. The CDR3 DNA follows: TGTGCCAGCAGCTTAGCCCTCAAAGCGGCTCAAGAGACCCAGTACTTC. The encoded protein is CASSLALKAAQETQYF.

This rearrangement joins TRBV19 to TRBJ1-5, with D hard to call. There are 15 residues in the CDR3. Germline values: CDR1 LNHDA, CDR2 SQIVND (reference sequence). V was clipped by 7 bases and J by 2 bases, with 15 bases between them. The CDR3 protein is CASIDEGLGNQPQHF. In DNA, the CDR3 is TGTGCCAGTATTGATGAAGGGTTGGGCAATCAGCCCCAGCATTTT.

The CDR3 region is CASSLGSLRDYGYTF. CDR3 nucleotide sequence: TGTGCCAGCAGCTTAGGGTCCCTAAGGGACTATGGCTACACCTTC. The chain carries TRBV7-2 and TRBJ1-2; D is ambiguous. Between the trimmed V and J ends, which lost 1 base and 3 bases, there was a span of 12 bases. Germline assignment: CDR1 SGHTA and CDR2 FQGNSA. The length of the CDR3 is 15 residues.

The gene calls are TRBV6-5 and TRBJ2-7; D ambiguous. The CDR3 extends over 10 amino acids. Trimming left V 9 bases short and J 3 bases short, with 6 bases between. Per germline, CDR1 MNHEY and CDR2 SVGAGI. The CDR3 region is CASSFYEQYF. The CDR3 nucleotides are TGTGCCAGTTCCTTCTACGAGCAGTACTTC.

V is TRBV11-2 and J is TRBJ2-7; a weak D match, TRBD2 (6 bases). Germline-derived CDR1 and CDR2 are SGHAT and FQNNGV. The CDR3 is 14 amino acids. Trimming pared 1 base from V and 2 bases from J, leaving 9 bases between. CDR3 region: CASSLAGRTYEQYF. In DNA form, the CDR3 reads TGTGCCAGCAGCTTAGCAGGGAGGACCTACGAGCAGTACTTC.

The chain employs TRBV9 and TRBJ2-2; D is perhaps TRBD2 (5 bases). Germline V CDR1 and CDR2: SGDLS, YYNGEE. The CDR3 runs 14 residues. The ends were cut back, 4 bases at V and 1 base at J, with 8 bases in the middle. The CDR3 DNA reads as TGTGCCAGCAGCCTGGAGGTGAACACCGGGGAGCTGTTTTTT. Encoded protein: CASSLEVNTGELFF.

The chain has TRBV6-1 and TRBJ1-2; D unresolved. CDR1 is MNHNS, CDR2 SASEGT, per germline. V was pared by 0 bases and J by 7 bases, with 0 bases between. The CDR3 runs to 10 residues. This CDR3 reads CASSEAGYTF. CDR3 DNA sequence: TGTGCCAGCAGTGAAGCTGGCTACACCTTC.

The chain employs TRBV20-1 and TRBJ2-3, with D possibly matching TRBD2 (7 bases). Germline loops: CDR1 DFQATT, CDR2 SNEGSKA (reference sequence). The CDR3 runs to 17 residues. Deletions cut 5 bases from V and 5 bases from J, with 26 bases between. CDR3 in amino acids: CSARVPTLGGAVDTQYF. As DNA, the CDR3 is TGCAGTGCTCGTGTACCCACGCTAGGGGGGGCAGTAGATACGCAGTATTTT.

This clone has just one count. The chain links TRBV7-2 to TRBJ2-2; tentatively, D is TRBD1 (6 bases). Germline CDR1 reads SGHTA; CDR2 reads FQGNSA. The germline V and J ends were trimmed by 1 base and 5 bases, with 14 bases remaining between them. This CDR3 has 16 residues. CDR3 nucleotide sequence: TGTGCCAGCAGCTTAGTACAGGGCCAGGGGACCGGGGAGCTGTTTTTT. Translation gives CASSLVQGQGTGELFF. Based on the CDR3 plus reference TRBV7-2 and TRBJ2-2, the full variable domain is GAGVSQSPSNKVTEKGKDVELRCDPISGHTALYWYRQSLGQGLEFLIYFQGNSAPDKSGLPSDRFSAERTGGSVSTLTIQRTQQEDSAVYLCASSLVQGQGTGELFFGEGSRLTVL.

V is TRBV6-5 and J is TRBJ1-2; no clear D gene. This CDR3 spans 13 amino acids. The germline CDR1 and CDR2 sequences are MNHEY and SVGAGI. The ends were cut back, 11 bases at V and 5 bases at J, with 18 bases in the middle. CDR3 nucleotides: TGTGCCCCCTCCGTGGGGTTTGGTTATGGCTACACCTTC. It is translated as CAPSVGFGYGYTF.

The chain uses TRBV30 and TRBJ1-1; 8 positions match TRBD1. Germline CDR1 and CDR2: GTSNPN and SVGIG (reference sequence). The CDR3 extends over 13 amino acids. V shed 5 bases and J 0 bases; nucleotides not matched to a gene: 2. The CDR3 DNA is TGTGCCTGGGAGGACAGGGTGAACACTGAAGCTTTCTTT. Encoded protein: CAWEDRVNTEAFF.

The chain uses TRBV2 and TRBJ1-2, with TRBD1 as a possible D gene (5 bases). Trimming shortened V by 2 bases and J by 2 bases, and 6 bases separated the two germline ends. This CDR3 has 13 residues. The germline CDR1 and CDR2 sequences are SNHLY and FYNNEI. The CDR3 coding sequence is TGTGCCAGCAGTGAACGGGGGAACTATGGCTACACCTTC. Protein product: CASSERGNYGYTF.

The chain employs TRBV6-6 and TRBJ2-7, with 7 nucleotides matching TRBD1. CDR1 is MNHNY and CDR2 is SVGAGI in the germline V gene (reference sequence). This CDR3 region has 15 residues. The V segment lost 6 bases and the J segment 1 base; nucleotides outside the gene matches: 9. The CDR3 reads CASRKDREGSYEQYF. In DNA, the CDR3 is TGTGCCAGCAGGAAAGACAGGGAAGGATCCTACGAGCAGTACTTC.

A single count supports this clone. The V and J genes are TRBV3-1 (or the pseudogene TRBV3-2) and TRBJ2-3; TRBD1 is a possible D gene (5 bases). V was clipped by 1 base and J by 3 bases, with 17 bases between them. From germline, CDR1 is LGHDT and CDR2 YNNKEL (reference sequence). The CDR3 totals 17 residues. CDR3 residues: CASSQGRGVARTDTQYF. CDR3 DNA: TGTGCCAGCAGCCAAGGAAGGGGTGTCGCACGAACAGATACGCAGTATTTT.

The chain joins TRBV11-1 to TRBJ1-1; D gene unclear. The germline V gene has CDR1 SGHAT and CDR2 FQDESV (reference sequence). This CDR3 is built from 11 residues. V was trimmed by 2 bases and J by 6 bases, leaving 4 bases between them. CDR3 region: CASSLHSEAFF. The CDR3 nucleotides read TGTGCCAGCAGCTTACACTCTGAAGCTTTCTTT. Complete variable domain (other parts from reference TRBV11-1 and TRBJ1-1): EAEVAQSPRYKITEKSQAVAFWCDPISGHATLYWYRQILGQGPELLVQFQDESVVDDSQLPKDRFSAERLKGVDSTLKIQPAELGDSAMYLCASSLHSEAFFGQGTRLTVV.

The CDR3 nucleotides are TGTGCCAGCAGCCCGGGGGTGATGGCTAATGAAAAACTGTTTTTT. This translates into CASSPGVMANEKLFF. The chain employs TRBV27 and TRBJ1-4, with D perhaps matching TRBD1 (5 bases). This CDR3 has 15 residues. Looked up from germline, CDR1 is MNHEY and CDR2 is SMNVEV (reference sequence). V lost 6 bases and J 3 bases, leaving 14 bases between the germline ends.

The chain is built from TRBV19 and TRBJ1-5; the match to TRBD1 covers 8 bases. Germline V lookup: CDR1 LNHDA, CDR2 SQIVND (reference sequence). CDR3 size: 16 residues. J gave up 6 bases and V 3 bases, and 10 bases lay outside the gene matches. CDR3 DNA: TGTGCCAGTAGTATCGACCCAGGGGGCTGGGGTCAGCCCCAGCATTTT. Translated: CASSIDPGGWGQPQHF.

The chain is built from TRBV11-3 and TRBJ1-1; weak D call: TRBD1 (5 bases). V was clipped by 5 bases and J by 7 bases, with 23 bases between them. CDR3 length: 16 residues. Germline V gene lookup returns CDR1 SGHNT and CDR2 YENEEA. CDR3 nucleotide sequence: TGTGCCAGCAGCGCGAGGGGTAACTATGCCGGGCATGAAGCTTTCTTT. This gives the protein CASSARGNYAGHEAFF.

This chain joins TRBV4-1 and TRBJ1-1; possible D gene TRBD1, 5 bases. This CDR3 spans 17 amino acids. Trimming shortened V by 4 bases and J by 4 bases, and 22 bases separated the two germline ends. Germline loops: CDR1 MGHRA, CDR2 YSYEKL. Here the CDR3 reads CASSRTGTSIRGTEAFF. Written as DNA, the CDR3 is TGCGCCAGCAGCCGAACCGGGACCTCCATAAGGGGCACTGAAGCTTTCTTT.

This clone was picked up one time. The chain uses TRBV7-2 and TRBJ1-2, with a possible D match to TRBD1 (5 bases). Trimming shortened V by 5 bases and J by 2 bases, and 21 bases separated the two germline ends. The germline V gene has CDR1 SGHTA and CDR2 FQGNSA. This CDR3 contains 17 residues. The CDR3 DNA is TGTGCCAGCAGCCTGGGTGGGGACGCCCTATCCAACTATGGCTACACCTTC. As protein: CASSLGGDALSNYGYTF.

J is TRBJ1-2 and V is TRBV2; D call uncertain. Per germline, CDR1 SNHLY and CDR2 FYNNEI. V lost 4 bases, J lost 8 bases, and 11 bases lay in between. This CDR3 has 12 residues. In DNA, the CDR3 is TGTGCCAGCAGTGTTCGAGGGAACGGCTACACCTTC. Protein sequence: CASSVRGNGYTF.

The CDR3 DNA sequence: TGCGCCAGCAGCTTTGGCAACCCGAACACTGAAGCTTTCTTT. This sequence encodes CASSFGNPNTEAFF. The chain joins TRBV5-1 to TRBJ1-1; D gene unclear. Germline V CDR1 and CDR2: SGHRS, YFSETQ. The CDR3 is made up of 14 amino acids. V was shortened by 2 bases and J by 1 base, with 9 bases between the two germline ends.

This clone has only a few counts. The gene calls are TRBV9 and TRBJ1-2; D remains ambiguous. From germline, CDR1 is SGDLS and CDR2 YYNGEE. This CDR3 has 13 amino acids. V gave up 0 bases and J gave up 7 bases, with 10 bases separating them. The CDR3 DNA reads as TGTGCCAGCAGCGTAGGAGGCGGTTTTGGCTACACCTTC. Translated: CASSVGGGFGYTF. The variable domain in full, with the rest retrieved from reference TRBV9 and TRBJ1-2, is DSGVTQTPKHLITATGQRVTLRCSPRSGDLSVYWYQQSLDQGLQFLIQYYNGEERAKGNILERFSAQQFPDLHSELNLSSLELGDSALYFCASSVGGGFGYTFGSGTRLTVV.

The CDR3 spells CASSLGRGELFF. In DNA form, the CDR3 reads TGTGCCAGCAGTTTGGGGAGAGGGGAGCTGTTTTTT. This rearrangement joins TRBV27 to TRBJ2-2; TRBD2 is a possible D gene (5 bases). CDR1 and CDR2 (germline): MNHEY, SMNVEV (reference sequence). Deletions cut 3 bases from V and 8 bases from J, with 7 bases between. There are 12 residues in the CDR3.

The rearrangement links TRBV10-1 to TRBJ2-7, with a tentative D call TRBD1 (6 bases). The CDR3 contains 14 residues. The V end was cut by 7 bases, the J end by 0 bases, with 13 bases between. Germline values: CDR1 WNHNN, CDR2 SYGVQD (reference sequence). The chain's CDR3 is CASTPGHGSYEQYF. The CDR3 DNA sequence: TGCGCCAGCACCCCGGGACACGGCTCCTACGAGCAGTACTTC.

V is TRBV4-2 and J is TRBJ2-7, with TRBD2 matching over 8 bases. V shed 0 bases and J 4 bases; nucleotides not matched to a gene: 5. The germline gives CDR1 LGHNA, CDR2 YNFKEQ. The CDR3 runs to 15 residues. CDR3 bases: TGTGCCAGCAGCCAAGAACTAGCGGAACCATACGAGCAGTACTTC. As protein: CASSQELAEPYEQYF.

The CDR3 reads CASSFQGVSYGYTF. In DNA form, the CDR3 reads TGTGCCAGCAGCTTCCAGGGTGTCTCCTATGGCTACACCTTC. The V call is TRBV5-5, the J call TRBJ1-2; a possible D gene is TRBD1 (5 bases). Germline-derived CDR1 and CDR2 are SGHKS and YYEKEE (reference sequence). Trimming removed 2 bases from V and 4 bases from J, with 12 bases in between. The CDR3 totals 14 residues.

This rearrangement joins TRBV27 to TRBJ2-6; TRBD1 aligns across 7 bases. The CDR3 totals 19 residues. In germline, CDR1 is MNHEY, CDR2 SMNVEV (reference sequence). The junction had 11 bases not matched to a gene; V was cut back by 1 base and J by 2 bases. The CDR3 DNA reads TGTGCCAGCAGTTTATTTTTTAGGCCAGACAGGGCTGGGGCCAACGTCCTGACTTTC. Translation: CASSLFFRPDRAGANVLTF. Using reference TRBV27 and TRBJ2-6 for the parts outside the CDR3, the full variable domain is EAQVTQNPRYLITVTGKKLTVTCSQNMNHEYMSWYRQDPGLGLRQIYYSMNVEVTDKGDVPEGYKVSRKEKRNFPLILESPSPNQTSLYFCASSLFFRPDRAGANVLTFGAGSRLTVL.

J is TRBJ2-1 and V is TRBV19; 10 nucleotides align to TRBD2. The CDR3 extends over 16 amino acids. The germline CDR1 and CDR2 sequences are LNHDA and SQIVND (reference sequence). Germline trimming cut 5 bases from V and 8 bases from J; bases unmatched to any gene: 12. In DNA form, the CDR3 reads TGTGCCAGTAGTGTTAGCGGGAGGAGCTCAGCGGATGAGCAGTTCTTC. It codes for CASSVSGRSSADEQFF.